These 6 T cell receptor beta chains came from one sample sequenced in a study of blood T cell repertoires in COVID-19. The method was immunoSEQ multiplex PCR; TCRdb's version includes in-frame clones alone and lacks a portion of them. In the table there are 70,000 to 90,000 clones, more than 85% of which are singletons. Sequencing was carried out using PBMCs or T cells enriched from blood (not recorded which). These receptors originate from a woman aged 45-59 years with acute COVID-19.

V is TRBV6-6 and J is TRBJ1-2; D unresolved. Between the trimmed V and J ends, which lost 1 base and 7 bases, there was a span of 13 bases. The CDR3 sequence is 14 residues long. CDR1 is MNHNY and CDR2 is SVGAGI in the germline V gene (reference sequence). In DNA form, the CDR3 reads TGTGCCAGCAGTTACTTGGAAACGACGGGTGGCTACACCTTC. The encoded protein is CASSYLETTGGYTF.

This chain joins TRBV7-2 and TRBJ1-5, with 12 nucleotides matching TRBD1. Germline CDR1 and CDR2: SGHTA and FQGNSA. This CDR3 region has 14 residues. Unmatched junction bases numbered 2, after V lost 5 bases and J lost 6 bases. The CDR3 reads CASSGTGGGQPQHF. CDR3 coding DNA: TGTGCCAGCAGCGGGACAGGGGGCGGTCAGCCCCAGCATTTT.

The chain couples TRBV20-1 to TRBJ1-1; maybe TRBD1 (5 bases). CDR3 length: 11 amino acids. V was shortened by 0 bases and J by 9 bases, with 8 bases between the two germline ends. The germline V gene has CDR1 DFQATT and CDR2 SNEGSKA (reference sequence). In nucleotides, the CDR3 is TGCAGTGCTAGAGACGGGGGGAAAGCTTTCTTT. It encodes CSARDGGKAFF.

The rearrangement uses TRBV7-2 and TRBJ2-5; 8 bases agree with TRBD1. The CDR3 runs 16 residues. Unmatched junction bases numbered 8, after V lost 4 bases and J lost 1 base. Germline CDR1 reads SGHTA; CDR2 reads FQGNSA. The CDR3 here is CASSSPDRGFQETQYF. CDR3 bases: TGTGCCAGCAGCTCCCCTGACAGGGGATTCCAAGAGACCCAGTACTTC.

The V call is TRBV15, the J call TRBJ2-7; a possible D gene is TRBD2 (6 bases). V was clipped by 2 bases and J by 2 bases, with 13 bases between them. This CDR3 has 15 residues. CDR1 and CDR2 from the germline V gene are LNHNV and YYDKDF (reference sequence). The CDR3 nucleotides read TGTGCCACCAGCAGAACCGGGACTCTTGCCTACGAGCAGTACTTC. Amino acids: CATSRTGTLAYEQYF.

The chain is built from TRBV9 and TRBJ1-1, with D perhaps matching TRBD1 (6 bases). V lost 3 bases and J lost 6, with 12 bases in between. Germline V gene data show CDR1 as SGDLS and CDR2 as YYNGEE. This CDR3 comprises 13 residues. In DNA, the CDR3 is TGTGCCAGCAGCGGTTTACAGGGCGCTGAAGCTTTCTTT. Its protein is CASSGLQGAEAFF. Looking up the rest from reference TRBV9 and TRBJ1-1 gives the full variable domain: DSGVTQTPKHLITATGQRVTLRCSPRSGDLSVYWYQQSLDQGLQFLIQYYNGEERAKGNILERFSAQQFPDLHSELNLSSLELGDSALYFCASSGLQGAEAFFGQGTRLTVV.